The next 15 T cell receptor beta chains were all read from a single sample in a study of shared clonotypes between healthy human individuals. The method was immunoSEQ multiplex PCR; TCRdb's version includes in-frame clones alone and lacks a portion of them. The data hold over a million clones, with under 99% observed a single time. Sequencing was carried out using naive CD4+ T cells sorted from blood. As for subset: CD45RA+ positively selected. The origin of the receptors is a young man in good health.

This chain links TRBV6-5 with TRBJ2-7; 8 bases fit TRBD2. The length of the CDR3 is 16 residues. In germline, CDR1 is MNHEY, CDR2 SVGAGI. J was trimmed by 4 bases and V by 0 bases; bases with no gene match: 8. The CDR3 is CASSYSNRGGLYEQYF. The DNA of the CDR3 is TGTGCCAGCAGTTACTCGAATCGGGGGGGCCTTTACGAGCAGTACTTC.

The chain uses TRBV6-1 and TRBJ2-7, with 9 bases fitting TRBD1. From germline, CDR1 is MNHNS and CDR2 SASEGT. The CDR3 has 15 residues. The V and J ends lost 6 bases and 2 bases, in that order; junction bases with no gene match: 8. This chain's CDR3 is CASRMRTGAAYEQYF. DNA for the CDR3: TGTGCCAGCAGGATGCGGACAGGGGCTGCCTACGAGCAGTACTTC.

V and J are TRBV10-1 and TRBJ2-3; 14 bases map to TRBD2. Germline V gene data show CDR1 as WNHNN and CDR2 as SYGVQD (reference sequence). CDR3 length: 21 amino acids. Germline trimming cut 0 bases from V and 3 bases from J; bases unmatched to any gene: 14. The DNA for the CDR3 is TGCGCCAGCAGTGAGTCGGCGGCCGGGACTAGCGGGAGAAGGAGAACAGATACGCAGTATTTT. Encoded protein: CASSESAAGTSGRRRTDTQYF.

The chain employs TRBV10-3 and TRBJ2-1; TRBD2 matches at 14 bases. J lost 5 bases, V lost 7 bases, and 1 base had no gene match. Germline V lookup: CDR1 ENHRY, CDR2 SYGVKD. The CDR3 is made up of 14 amino acids. CDR3 loop: CAITGLAGDNEQFF. CDR3 nucleotide sequence: TGTGCCATCACGGGACTAGCGGGGGACAATGAGCAGTTCTTC.

The chain combines TRBV5-8 with TRBJ2-7; TRBD2 aligns across 8 bases. Germline V gives CDR1 SGHTS, CDR2 YDEGEE. The length of the CDR3 is 10 residues. The CDR3 DNA is TGTCTTAGCGGGACCTACGAGCAGTACTTC. This translates into CLSGTYEQYF.

This clone was counted a single time. The rearrangement uses TRBV29-1 and TRBJ2-7, with TRBD2 matching over 10 bases. V dropped 2 bases and J dropped 5; count of bases not matched to a gene: 6. There are 14 residues in the CDR3. From germline, CDR1 is SQVTM and CDR2 ANQGSEA. As DNA, the CDR3 is TGCAGCGTTGAAAGAGCGGGAGGGCACCACGAGCAGTACTTC. Residues: CSVERAGGHHEQYF.

The chain has TRBV5-6 and TRBJ1-2; 8 nucleotides match TRBD1. Germline V gene data show CDR1 as SGHDT and CDR2 as YYEEEE. This CDR3 has 15 amino acids. Losses at the gene ends were 0 bases for V and 7 bases for J; bases not matched to a gene: 8. The CDR3 region is CASSLGPAGGSGYTF. Here the CDR3 DNA reads TGTGCCAGCAGCTTGGGTCCGGCAGGGGGCAGTGGCTACACCTTC. Filled out from reference TRBV5-6 and TRBJ1-2, the complete variable domain reads DAGVTQSPTHLIKTRGQQVTLRCSPKSGHDTVSWYQQALGQGPQFIFQYYEEEERQRGNFPDRFSGHQFPNYSSELNVNALLLGDSALYLCASSLGPAGGSGYTFGSGTRLTVV.

This clone was recorded only once. The CDR3 region has the DNA TGTGCCAGCAGCTTATTCGGGCTAGCGGGCCGGGAGCAGTACTTC. This translates into CASSLFGLAGREQYF. This chain joins TRBV11-1 and TRBJ2-7, with 8 nucleotides matching TRBD2. The CDR3 totals 15 residues. Trimming cost V 2 bases and J 7 bases; bases outside gene matches: 10. Germline lookup yields CDR1 SGHAT and CDR2 FQDESV (reference sequence).

The chain joins TRBV27 to TRBJ2-5; D ambiguous. The CDR3 totals 15 residues. V shed 2 bases and J shed 0 bases, with 10 bases lying between them. From germline, CDR1 is MNHEY and CDR2 SMNVEV (reference sequence). Here the CDR3 reads CASSLGVEHQETQYF. In DNA form, the CDR3 reads TGTGCCAGCAGTTTAGGGGTTGAGCACCAAGAGACCCAGTACTTC.

The chain employs TRBV28 and TRBJ2-5; 11 bases are a match to TRBD1. Trimming took 7 bases from V and 2 from J; bases not matched to a gene: 6. The V gene's germline CDR1 is MDHEN and CDR2 SYDVKM. This CDR3 has 15 residues. CDR3 loop: CASKLDRGLQETQYF. The DNA of the CDR3 is TGTGCCAGCAAGTTGGACAGGGGGCTTCAAGAGACCCAGTACTTC. The variable domain in full, completed from reference TRBV28 and TRBJ2-5, reads DVKVTQSSRYLVKRTGEKVFLECVQDMDHENMFWYRQDPGLGLRLIYFSYDVKMKEKGDIPEGYSVSREKKERFSLILESASTNQTSMYLCASKLDRGLQETQYFGPGTRLLVL.

V and J are TRBV27 and TRBJ1-1; maybe TRBD1 (5 bases). The CDR3 sequence is 15 residues long. Trimming removed 6 bases from V and 2 bases from J, with 16 bases in between. Germline V CDR1 and CDR2: MNHEY, SMNVEV (reference sequence). CDR3 loop: CASRPGRDFNTEAFF. CDR3 sequence (DNA): TGTGCCAGCAGACCCGGACGGGACTTCAACACTGAAGCTTTCTTT.

J is TRBJ2-2 and V is TRBV11-3, with a possible D match to TRBD2 (6 bases). Trimming stripped 5 bases from V and 5 bases from J, with 9 bases between. This CDR3 has 13 amino acids. Germline assignment: CDR1 SGHNT and CDR2 YENEEA. The CDR3 DNA reads as TGTGCCAGCAGCGGCGGGGCTACCGGGGAGCTGTTTTTT. Residues: CASSGGATGELFF.

The chain carries TRBV11-2 and TRBJ1-3; D gene uncertain. Germline CDR1 is SGHAT and CDR2 is FQNNGV. Trimming stripped 2 bases from V and 0 bases from J, with 8 bases between. The CDR3 length is 15 residues. In nucleotides, the CDR3 is TGTGCCAGCAGCTTAAGTTCAACCTCTGGAAACACCATATATTTT. Translated: CASSLSSTSGNTIYF.

This clone was seen just once. The V gene is TRBV27, the J gene TRBJ2-1; the match to TRBD1 covers 7 bases. The CDR3 loop spans 14 amino acids. The trim removed 5 bases at V and 8 bases at J, leaving 9 bases unmatched. From germline, CDR1 is MNHEY and CDR2 SMNVEV (reference sequence). In nucleotides, the CDR3 is TGTGCCAGCAGTCTAGACAGGGTCCGGTATGAGCAGTTCTTC. This encodes CASSLDRVRYEQFF.

This chain uses TRBV4-1 with TRBJ2-2; 13 nucleotides match TRBD2. Germline values: CDR1 MGHRA, CDR2 YSYEKL. The CDR3 consists of 16 residues. The trim removed 4 bases at V and 7 bases at J, leaving 6 bases unmatched. The CDR3 spells CASSPGLAGVDGELFF. The CDR3 DNA reads TGCGCCAGCAGCCCTGGACTAGCGGGAGTGGACGGGGAGCTGTTTTTT.